The rows below give T cell receptor beta chains drawn from one sample of a study of T cells in Graves' hyperthyroidism and ophthalmopathy. TCRdb fed the multiplex PCR reads into MiXCR, producing one record per CDR3 protein. The repertoire holds 500,000 to 650,000 distinct CDR3 sequences, with about 15% as singletons. The sequencing input was blood. The receptors shown here come from a woman aged 40 to 50 with Graves' hyperthyroidism. The CDR3 runs from the conserved cysteine through the conserved F or W. The D gene is left open where the match is weak. The listing skips clone size in some rows; elsewhere it reads once, few, many or a size class.

DNA	CDR3	J	D	V	size
TGTGCCAGCAGTGAGGACAGAAGTGACAATGAGCAGTTCTTC	CASSEDRSDNEQFF	TRBJ2-1	NA	TRBV27	many
TGCGCCAGCAGCCCGGGTGGGACTAGTTACGAGCAGTACTTC	CASSPGGTSYEQYF	TRBJ2-7	TRBD2	TRBV5-1	NA
TGTGCCAGCTCACCAGACCCGAATAATGAAAAACTGTTTTTT	CASSPDPNNEKLFF	TRBJ1-4	NA	TRBV18	many
TGTGCCAGTAGACGCCGGACAGGGTCGCAAGAGACCCAGTACTTC	CASRRRTGSQETQYF	TRBJ2-5	TRBD1	TRBV19	NA
TGTGCCAGCAGCCAAGTCTCGCCAGATACGCAGTATTTT	CASSQVSPDTQYF	TRBJ2-3	NA	TRBV14	NA
TGTGCCACCAGCAGGACCGTCGGGGGTGCCAAAAACATTCAGTACTTC	CATSRTVGGAKNIQYF	TRBJ2-4	NA	TRBV15	few
TGTGCCAGCAGCTTTGGAATGAACACCGGGGAGCTGTTTTTT	CASSFGMNTGELFF	TRBJ2-2	NA	TRBV11-2	NA
TGTGCCAGCAGCTTAGATGGAGGGGAGACCCAGTACTTC	CASSLDGGETQYF	TRBJ2-5	NA	TRBV11-3	many
TGTGCTAGTGGTCCCAGTCCCGGGACTGGGGACGCTGAAGCTTTCTTT	CASGPSPGTGDAEAFF	TRBJ1-1	NA	TRBV12-5	few
TGTGCCAGCAGTCTTATGGGGGGAAGCAATCAGCCCCAGCATTTT	CASSLMGGSNQPQHF	TRBJ1-5	NA	TRBV28	NA
TGCAGTGCTAGAGAGGCCCGCAATCAGCCCCAGCATTTT	CSAREARNQPQHF	TRBJ1-5	NA	TRBV20-1	NA
TGTGCCAGCGCGGTAGCGGGATTTGAGCAGTTCTTC	CASAVAGFEQFF	TRBJ2-1	TRBD2	TRBV2	many
TGCAGCGTAGTAGCGGGAGGGCTCGAGACCCAGTACTTC	CSVVAGGLETQYF	TRBJ2-5	TRBD2	TRBV29-1	NA
TGTGCCAGCAGCCTAGAGGGACGGGCGAGCTCCTACAATGAGCAGTTCTTC	CASSLEGRASSYNEQFF	TRBJ2-1	NA	TRBV11-2	many
TGTGCCAGCAGTGAGTTCGGGGGAGCGGGAGGTGCCCGGGGTGAGAAGTTCTTC	CASSEFGGAGGARGEKFF	TRBJ2-1	TRBD2	TRBV25-1	NA
TGTGCCAGCAGTGAAAACGGACTAGCGGGAGTTCGGGGGCAGTTCTTC	CASSENGLAGVRGQFF	TRBJ2-1	TRBD2	TRBV2	few
TGTGCCACCAGTGATACAGGACTAGCGGGAGGAAATGAGCAGTTCTTC	CATSDTGLAGGNEQFF	TRBJ2-1	TRBD2	TRBV24-1	many
TGTGCCAGCAGCCAGATTACAGGGGGTAACTATGGCTACACCTTC	CASSQITGGNYGYTF	TRBJ1-2	TRBD1	TRBV3-1	many
TGCAGCGTTGAGAAGGGGGGGGGACCCAACTCCTACGAGCAGTACTTC	CSVEKGGGPNSYEQYF	TRBJ2-7	NA	TRBV29-1	few
TGTGCCAGCAGCTTAGATGGAGGGTCGGGGGAGCTGTTTTTT	CASSLDGGSGELFF	TRBJ2-2	NA	TRBV11-3	few
TGTGCCAGCAGTGAAAACAGGGGTAACTATGGCTACACCTTC	CASSENRGNYGYTF	TRBJ1-2	TRBD1	TRBV6-1	many
TGTGCCATCAGTGGTTGGACAGGAACCTACGAGCAGTACTTC	CAISGWTGTYEQYF	TRBJ2-7	TRBD1	TRBV10-3	many
TGTGCCAGCAGTGAACAGGGGGTCTGGAAGACCCAGTACTTC	CASSEQGVWKTQYF	TRBJ2-5	TRBD1	TRBV27	many
TGTGCCAGCAGCCTTATCTCTAGCGGGATAGGGTCCGGGGAGCAGTTCTTC	CASSLISSGIGSGEQFF	TRBJ2-1	TRBD2	TRBV3-1	many
TGTGCCAGCACCCCTAGCGGGATCGGTGACACGCAGTATTTT	CASTPSGIGDTQYF	TRBJ2-3	TRBD2	TRBV6-1	many
TGTGCCAGCAGTTTTCTACAGGGCTATGGCTACACCTTC	CASSFLQGYGYTF	TRBJ1-2	NA	TRBV28	NA
TGTGCCAGCTCACCTAGGGACAGTTCCTACGAGCAGTACTTC	CASSPRDSSYEQYF	TRBJ2-7	TRBD1	TRBV18	many
TGTGCCAGCAGCTTAAGCCTCCAGTCGAATGAGCAGTTCTTC	CASSLSLQSNEQFF	TRBJ2-1	NA	TRBV7-3	many
TGTGCCTGGAGTGTTGGGGGATCTGGCTACACCTTC	CAWSVGGSGYTF	TRBJ1-2	NA	TRBV30	NA
TGTGCCAGCAGCCAACTGGTCCTGCTCAACAATGAGCAGTTCTTC	CASSQLVLLNNEQFF	TRBJ2-1	NA	TRBV11-2	many
TGTGCCAGCAGGGAATCGGACGCGTATAGCAATCAGCCCCAGCATTTT	CASRESDAYSNQPQHF	TRBJ1-5	NA	TRBV6-1	NA
TGCAGCGTTTCTGGACAGGTCCTAAGCTCTGGGGCCAACGTCCTGACTTTC	CSVSGQVLSSGANVLTF	TRBJ2-6	TRBD1	TRBV29-1	NA
TGCAGTGCTAGACCCTGGACTACCGGCACAGATACGCAGTATTTT	CSARPWTTGTDTQYF	TRBJ2-3	NA	TRBV20-1	NA
TGTGCCAGCAGCGTAGATCACAGGGGGCTCAGTGAGCAGTTCTTC	CASSVDHRGLSEQFF	TRBJ2-1	TRBD1	TRBV9	NA
TGTGCCAGCAGTCCCCTCGACAGGCTCGCGAACGAGCAGTACTTC	CASSPLDRLANEQYF	TRBJ2-7	NA	TRBV28	NA
TGTGCCAGTAGTATTATCGGCTCGTGGGGAGGCGGGAGGAAGGATGAGCAGTTCTTC	CASSIIGSWGGGRKDEQFF	TRBJ2-1	TRBD2	TRBV19	few